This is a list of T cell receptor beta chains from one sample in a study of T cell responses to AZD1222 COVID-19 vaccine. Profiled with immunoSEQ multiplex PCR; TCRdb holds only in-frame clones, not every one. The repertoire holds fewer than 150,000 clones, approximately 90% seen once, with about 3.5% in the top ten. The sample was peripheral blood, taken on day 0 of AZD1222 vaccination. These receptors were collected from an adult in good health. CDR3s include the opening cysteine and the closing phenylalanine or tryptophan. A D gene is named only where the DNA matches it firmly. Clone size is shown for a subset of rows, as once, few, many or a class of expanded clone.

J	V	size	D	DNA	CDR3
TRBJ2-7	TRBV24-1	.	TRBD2	TGTGCCACCAGTGATCAGGGCGGCGGGAGGGGCGAGCAGTACTTC	CATSDQGGGRGEQYF
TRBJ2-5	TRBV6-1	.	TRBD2	TGTGCCAGCAGTGAACTGAGCGGGAGTAGCGAGACCCAGTACTTC	CASSELSGSSETQYF
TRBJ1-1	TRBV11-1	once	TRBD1	TGTGCCAGCCAATGGACAGGGAGGGACACTGAAGCTTTCTTT	CASQWTGRDTEAFF
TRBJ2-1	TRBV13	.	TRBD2	TGTGCCAGCAGCTTCTTACTGGCGCGGGGGGGGATAGAACCCTACAATGAGCAGTTCTTC	CASSFLLARGGIEPYNEQFF
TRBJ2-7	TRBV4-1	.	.	TGCGCCAGCAGCCAAGGTCAAGGCGGCTCCTACGAGCAGTACTTC	CASSQGQGGSYEQYF
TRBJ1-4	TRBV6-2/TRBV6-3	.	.	TGTGCCAGCAGCCCTCAATGGGGCGGAACTAATGAAAAACTGTTTTTT	CASSPQWGGTNEKLFF
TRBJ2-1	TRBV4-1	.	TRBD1	TGCGCCAGCAGCCAAGATCCGGGACAGATTTACAATGAGCAGTTCTTC	CASSQDPGQIYNEQFF
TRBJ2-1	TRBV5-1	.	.	TGCGCCAGCAGCTTGGGATTGTCTGAGCAGTTCTTC	CASSLGLSEQFF
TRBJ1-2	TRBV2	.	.	TGTGCCAGCAGTGGCCGGCAGGTCTATGGCTACACCTTC	CASSGRQVYGYTF
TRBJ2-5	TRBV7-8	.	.	TGTGCCAGCAGCTCTGCTCGGGTTTGGGAGACCCAGTACTTC	CASSSARVWETQYF
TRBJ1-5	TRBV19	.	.	TGTGCCAGTAGTGACGTGAGCAATCAGCCCCAGCATTTT	CASSDVSNQPQHF
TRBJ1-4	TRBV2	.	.	TGTGCCAGCAGTATTTACAACCAGGGCGGAAATGAAAAACTGTTTTTT	CASSIYNQGGNEKLFF
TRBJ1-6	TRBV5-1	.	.	TGCGCCAGCAGCACTATAAGGGGGGAGCATTCACCCCTCCACTTT	CASSTIRGEHSPLHF
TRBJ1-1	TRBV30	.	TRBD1	TGTGCCTGGAAACAGGGGCCGAACACTGAAGCTTTCTTT	CAWKQGPNTEAFF
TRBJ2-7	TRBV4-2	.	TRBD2	TGTGCCAGCAGCCAAGGACTAGCGGGAAACTACGAGCAGTACTTC	CASSQGLAGNYEQYF
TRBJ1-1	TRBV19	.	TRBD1	TGTGCCAGTAGTTGGCAGGGGGGCATGAACACTGAAGCTTTCTTT	CASSWQGGMNTEAFF
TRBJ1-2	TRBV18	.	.	TGTGCCAGCGCCGCGGTGGACATCAACTATGGCTACACCTTC	CASAAVDINYGYTF
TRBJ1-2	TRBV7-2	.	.	TGTGCCAGCAGCTTAGGGGGCGGGGACTATGGCTACACCTTC	CASSLGGGDYGYTF
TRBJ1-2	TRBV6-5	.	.	TGTGCCAGCAGCACCTCGTTAGCAGCTCCCGGCTACACCTTC	CASSTSLAAPGYTF
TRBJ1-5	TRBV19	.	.	TGTGCCAGTAGTCGTGGAGGGAGCAATCAGCCCCAGCATTTT	CASSRGGSNQPQHF
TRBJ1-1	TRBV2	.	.	TGTGCCAGCAGGGATACAGGGATTTACACTGAAGCTTTCTTT	CASRDTGIYTEAFF
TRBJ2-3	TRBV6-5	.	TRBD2	TGTGCCCAGGCAAGCGGGGGGGCTTTAGATACGCAGTATTTT	CAQASGGALDTQYF
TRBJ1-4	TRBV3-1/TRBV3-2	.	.	TGTGCCAGCAGCCCGGGTGGTAATAGGGGAAAACTGTTTTTT	CASSPGGNRGKLFF
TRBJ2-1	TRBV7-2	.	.	TGTGCCAGCAGCGTCCCCGGGGGCAGGGCGAATGAGCAGTTCTTC	CASSVPGGRANEQFF
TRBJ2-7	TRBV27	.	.	TGTGCCAGCCGAGGGGACTTCTACGAGCAGTACTTC	CASRGDFYEQYF
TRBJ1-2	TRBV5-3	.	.	TGTGCCAGAGAGGTGGGAAAGTCTAACTATGGCTACACCTTC	CAREVGKSNYGYTF
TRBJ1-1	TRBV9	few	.	TGTGCCAGCAGCGGGGCTTACACTGAAGCTTTCTTT	CASSGAYTEAFF
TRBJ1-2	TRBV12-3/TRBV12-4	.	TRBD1	TGTGCCAGCAGTTTAGCGACAGGGGGCTACACCTTC	CASSLATGGYTF
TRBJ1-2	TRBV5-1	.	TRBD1	TGCGCCAGCAGCCGAACAGGGGGCGGCTACACCTTC	CASSRTGGGYTF
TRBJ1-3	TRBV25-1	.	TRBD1	TGTGCCAGCAGTGCCAGACAGGGTTTAACCCTCTCTGGAAACACCATATATTTT	CASSARQGLTLSGNTIYF
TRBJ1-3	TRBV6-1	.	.	TGTGCCAGCAGTGATAACACCATATATTTT	CASSDNTIYF
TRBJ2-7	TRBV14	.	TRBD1	TGTGCCAGCAGCCGACCGGGACAGGGGTCCGAGCAGTACTTC	CASSRPGQGSEQYF
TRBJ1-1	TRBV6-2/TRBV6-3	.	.	TGTGCCAGCAGTTACGTTGCAGGGAACACTGAAGCTTTCTTT	CASSYVAGNTEAFF
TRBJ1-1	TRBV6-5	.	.	TGTGCCAGCAGTTACTCCAGTTACACTGAAGCTTTCTTT	CASSYSSYTEAFF
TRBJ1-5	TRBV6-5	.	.	TGTGCCAGCAGCGTGGGCCGGGGGGCCAATCAGCCCCAGCATTTT	CASSVGRGANQPQHF
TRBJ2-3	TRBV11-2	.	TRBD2	TGTGCCAGCAGCCATTTGGGGGGGTCAGATACGCAGTATTTT	CASSHLGGSDTQYF
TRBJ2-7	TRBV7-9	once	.	TGTGCCAGCCTCTCCCCGACCTCCGAGCAGTACTTC	CASLSPTSEQYF
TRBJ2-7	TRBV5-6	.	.	TGTGCCAGCAGCTTGGCCAATGAGTACAGGCCTGAATACGAGCAGTACTTC	CASSLANEYRPEYEQYF
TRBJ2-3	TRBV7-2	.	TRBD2	TGTGCCAGCAGCTTAGCCCTAGCGGAGGGCACAGATACGCAGTATTTT	CASSLALAEGTDTQYF
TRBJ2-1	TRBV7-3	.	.	TGTGCCAGCAGCTTATCGGGCCGGGCCGCCTACAATGAGCAGTTCTTC	CASSLSGRAAYNEQFF
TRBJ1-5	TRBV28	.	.	TGTGCCAGCAGTTTATCGGGCCTGGGAGCGCCCCAGCATTTT	CASSLSGLGAPQHF